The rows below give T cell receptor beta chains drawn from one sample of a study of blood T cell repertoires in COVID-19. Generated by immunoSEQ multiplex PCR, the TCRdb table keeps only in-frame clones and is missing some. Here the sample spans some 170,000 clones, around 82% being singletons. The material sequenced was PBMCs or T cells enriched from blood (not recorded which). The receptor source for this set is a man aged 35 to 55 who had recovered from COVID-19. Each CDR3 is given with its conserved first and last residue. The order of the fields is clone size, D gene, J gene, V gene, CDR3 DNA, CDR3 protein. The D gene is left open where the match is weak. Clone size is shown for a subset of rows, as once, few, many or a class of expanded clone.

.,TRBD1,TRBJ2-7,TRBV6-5,TGTGCCAGCAGTCAGGACAGGGGTTACGAGCAGTACTTC,CASSQDRGYEQYF
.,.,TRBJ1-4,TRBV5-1,TGCGCCAGCAGCTTGGGGCGGATGCTGTTTTTT,CASSLGRMLFF
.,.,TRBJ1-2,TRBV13,TGTGCCAGCAGCCCCGAATCGGTAGTGGGGGGTTATGGCTACACCTTC,CASSPESVVGGYGYTF
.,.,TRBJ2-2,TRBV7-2,TGTGCCAGCAGCTTAGGGTACGGGAACACCGGGGAGCTGTTTTTT,CASSLGYGNTGELFF
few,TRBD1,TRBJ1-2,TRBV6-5,TGTGCCAGCGAACTCATACAGGGGGCTTCTCGTGGCTACACCTTC,CASELIQGASRGYTF
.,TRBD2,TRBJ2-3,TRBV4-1,TGCGCCAGCAGCCAGATAGCGGGGAGCTACACAGATACGCAGTATTTT,CASSQIAGSYTDTQYF
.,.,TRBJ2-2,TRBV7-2,TGTGCCAGCAGCTTAGCTAGCAACACCGGGGAGCTGTTTTTT,CASSLASNTGELFF
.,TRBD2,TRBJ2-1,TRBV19,TGTGCCAGTAGTCTTGGCGGGGGGCACCCTGCATACAATGAGCAGTTCTTC,CASSLGGGHPAYNEQFF
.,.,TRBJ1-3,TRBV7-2,TGTGCCAGCAGCTTAACCGGGGGACTCGGAAACACCATATATTTT,CASSLTGGLGNTIYF
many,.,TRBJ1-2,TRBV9,TGTGCCAGCAGCGCGCTCCTCGGGGGTGTGGGCGCAGGTGGCTACACCTTC,CASSALLGGVGAGGYTF
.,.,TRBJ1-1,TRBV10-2,TGCGCCAGCAGTGAGAGGACGGACATAGCTTTCTTT,CASSERTDIAFF
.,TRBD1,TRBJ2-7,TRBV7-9,TGTGCCAGCAGCTTCGGGGACAGTACGACCTACGAGCAGTACTTC,CASSFGDSTTYEQYF
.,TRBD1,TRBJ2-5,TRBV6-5,TGTGCCAGCAGTCCTGGGACAGAAAAAGAGACCCAGTACTTC,CASSPGTEKETQYF
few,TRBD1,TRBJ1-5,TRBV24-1,TGTGCCACCAGTGATTCGGACCACGGGACAGGCTTAAATCAGCCCCAGCATTTT,CATSDSDHGTGLNQPQHF
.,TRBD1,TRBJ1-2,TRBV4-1,TGCGCCAGCAGCCAAGCCGGGACAGGGTTTGATTATGGCTACACCTTC,CASSQAGTGFDYGYTF
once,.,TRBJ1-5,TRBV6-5,TGTGCCAGCAGTTACCGAAGAGAGCAGCCCCAGCATTTT,CASSYRREQPQHF
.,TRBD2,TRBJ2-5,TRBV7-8,TGTGCCAGCAGCTTAACAGGACTAGCGCTGGAGACCCAGTACTTC,CASSLTGLALETQYF
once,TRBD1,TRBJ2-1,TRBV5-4,TGTGCCAGCAGCTCCCCTCCGGGACAGGGCTACAATGAGCAGTTCTTC,CASSSPPGQGYNEQFF
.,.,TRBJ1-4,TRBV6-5,TGTGCCAGCAGTTCTTTACTAGGAACTAATGAAAAACTGTTTTTT,CASSSLLGTNEKLFF
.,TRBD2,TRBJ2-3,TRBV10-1,TGCGCCAGCAGTGAGTCTGGGGACTACATTTATAATACGCAGTATTTT,CASSESGDYIYNTQYF
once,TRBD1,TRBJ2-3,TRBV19,TGTGCCAGTAGTATAGTGACAGGGAGCACAGATACGCAGTATTTT,CASSIVTGSTDTQYF
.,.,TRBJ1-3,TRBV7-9,TGTGCCAGCAGCCTAGGACAGAGCTCTGGAAACACCATATATTTT,CASSLGQSSGNTIYF
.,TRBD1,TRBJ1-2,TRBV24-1,TGTGCCACCAGTGATCCCGGACAGGGCGACTATGGCTACACCTTC,CATSDPGQGDYGYTF
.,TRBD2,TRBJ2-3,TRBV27,TGTGCCAGCAGTTTAGGGGGGGGACTAGCTGTCTCAGATACGCAGTATTTT,CASSLGGGLAVSDTQYF
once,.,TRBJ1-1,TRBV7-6,TGTGCCAGCAGCGCCGCGTCGAGTGGGAACACTGAAGCTTTCTTT,CASSAASSGNTEAFF
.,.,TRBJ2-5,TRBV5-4,TGTGCCAGCAGCTTGGATACAGGCACCCAAGAGACCCAGTACTTC,CASSLDTGTQETQYF
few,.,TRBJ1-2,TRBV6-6,TGTGCCAGCAGCACAAAAAAGACAGGCGGGTTCGGCTACACCTTC,CASSTKKTGGFGYTF
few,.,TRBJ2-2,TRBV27,TGTGCCAGCAGACGCCCAGACGGAGGGACCGGGGAGCTGTTTTTT,CASRRPDGGTGELFF
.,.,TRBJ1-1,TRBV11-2,TGTGCCAGCAGCCTACAGGGTACTGCTGAAGCTTTCTTT,CASSLQGTAEAFF
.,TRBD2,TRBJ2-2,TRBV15,TGTGCCACCAGCAGAGATCTAGCGGGGGGCCCCGGGGAGCTGTTTTTT,CATSRDLAGGPGELFF
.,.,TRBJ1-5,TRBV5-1,TGCGCCAGCAGCTTGATGTGGGGAGGAGGTCAGCCCCAGCATTTT,CASSLMWGGGQPQHF
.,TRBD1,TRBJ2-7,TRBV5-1,TGCGCCAGCAGCTTGGAACCTCCGGGACAGGGGAACGAGCAGTACTTC,CASSLEPPGQGNEQYF
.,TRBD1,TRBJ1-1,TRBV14,TGTGCCAGCAGCCAATACAGGGGGTTGCGAACTGAAGCTTTCTTT,CASSQYRGLRTEAFF
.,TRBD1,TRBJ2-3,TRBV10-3,TGTGCCATCAGCCCGGGACAGGGGAGAGCCCCAATCCCAGATACGCAGTATTTT,CAISPGQGRAPIPDTQYF
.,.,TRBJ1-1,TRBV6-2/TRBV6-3,TGTGCCAGCAGTTACGGTCTAATGGACACTGAAGCTTTCTTT,CASSYGLMDTEAFF
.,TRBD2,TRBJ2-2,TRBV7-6,TGTGCCAGCAGCTTTTCCCCAAGGCGGGGGGAAACCGGGGAGCTGTTTTTT,CASSFSPRRGETGELFF
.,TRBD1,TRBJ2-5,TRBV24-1,TGTGCCACCAGTGATGGGGACAGGGGAAGGATCGAGACCCAGTACTTC,CATSDGDRGRIETQYF
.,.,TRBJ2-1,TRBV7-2,TGTGCCAGCAGCCCGACCAGGACAGCCTACAATGAGCAGTTCTTC,CASSPTRTAYNEQFF
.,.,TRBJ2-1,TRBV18,TGTGCCAGCTCACCGATGGAGCCCCACAATGAGCAGTTCTTC,CASSPMEPHNEQFF
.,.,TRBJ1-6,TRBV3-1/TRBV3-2,TGTGCCAGCAGCGAGAATTCACCCCTCCACTTT,CASSENSPLHF
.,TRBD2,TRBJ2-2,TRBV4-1,TGCGCCAGCAGCCAACGCGGACTAGCGGGGGGAAAGAACACCGGGGAGCTGTTTTTT,CASSQRGLAGGKNTGELFF
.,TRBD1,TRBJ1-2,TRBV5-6,TGTGCCAGCAGCTTGGGAGGGACAGCCACGCGGGGCGGTGGCTACACCTTC,CASSLGGTATRGGGYTF
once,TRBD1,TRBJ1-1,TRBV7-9,TGTGCCAGCAGCTCAAGGACAGGGGGATTTGCTGAAGCTTTCTTT,CASSSRTGGFAEAFF
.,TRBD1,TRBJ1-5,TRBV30,TGTGCCTGGAGGAATCCGGGACAGGGGCAGCCCCAGCATTTT,CAWRNPGQGQPQHF
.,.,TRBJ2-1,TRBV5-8,TGTGCCAGCAGCCTCTGGGCAACGGTCAGCCACAATGAGCAGTTCTTC,CASSLWATVSHNEQFF
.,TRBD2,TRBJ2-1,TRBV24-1,TGTGCCACCAGTGGGACTAGCGGGGGCAATGAGCAGTTCTTC,CATSGTSGGNEQFF
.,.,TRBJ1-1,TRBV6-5,TGTGCCAGCAGTTACGCGGGAGGATCTGAAGCTTTCTTT,CASSYAGGSEAFF
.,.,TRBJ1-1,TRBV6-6,TGTGCCAGCAGCCCGCAGGGCGGCCTCACTGAAGCTTTCTTT,CASSPQGGLTEAFF
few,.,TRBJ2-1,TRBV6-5,TGTGCCAGCAGTTTACAGGTGTCCTCCTACAATGAGCAGTTCTTC,CASSLQVSSYNEQFF
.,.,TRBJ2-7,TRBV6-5,TGTGCCAGCAGTTACTCCTACAGTTCGGGGGAAGAGCAGTACTTC,CASSYSYSSGEEQYF
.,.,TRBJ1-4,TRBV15,TGTGCCACTGAGATAGGTACAGGGACAACAACTAATGAAAAACTGTTTTTT,CATEIGTGTTTNEKLFF
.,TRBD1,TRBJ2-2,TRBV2,TGTGCCAGCGGGACAGGGAGGTCAACCGGGGAGCTGTTTTTT,CASGTGRSTGELFF
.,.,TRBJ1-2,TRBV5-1,TGCGCCAGCAGCACGGCGGGAAAGGATGGCTACACCTTC,CASSTAGKDGYTF
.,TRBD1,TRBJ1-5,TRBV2,TGTGCCAGCAGAACAGGGGTAGGACAGCCCCAGCATTTT,CASRTGVGQPQHF
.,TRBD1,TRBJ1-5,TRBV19,TGTGCCAGTAGTTTTAGGACAGGGGACGCGTATAGCAATCAGCCCCAGCATTTT,CASSFRTGDAYSNQPQHF
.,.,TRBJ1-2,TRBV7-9,TGTGCCAGCACTCAACAGGCGGGGAACTATGGCTACACCTTC,CASTQQAGNYGYTF
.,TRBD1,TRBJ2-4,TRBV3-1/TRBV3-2,TGTGCCAGCAGCCAGATTGGACAGGGGCGCATTCAGTACTTC,CASSQIGQGRIQYF
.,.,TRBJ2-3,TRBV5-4,TGTGCCAGCAGCTCCGGGAGCACCACAGATACGCAGTATTTT,CASSSGSTTDTQYF
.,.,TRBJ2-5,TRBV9,TGTGCCAGCAGCCCCTTCGGCGGGGTGGGGGAGACCCAGTACTTC,CASSPFGGVGETQYF